Each of the 23 T cell receptor beta chains below was sequenced from the same sample in a study of T cells in Graves' hyperthyroidism and ophthalmopathy. Regions amplified from RNA transcripts were the TCR beta CDR3 regions. First-round RT-PCR of the TCR CDR3 relied on the HTBI primer set. TCRdb re-called the multiplex PCR reads with MiXCR, one entry per CDR3 protein. The data show 300,000 to 350,000 distinct CDR3 sequences, over 15% seen once. The sequenced sample was blood. These receptors were collected from a woman in her forties or fifties with Graves' hyperthyroidism.

This clonotype has a count of ten or more. V usage is TRBV12-3 or TRBV12-4 and J usage is TRBJ2-3; 7 positions match TRBD1. V was clipped by 7 bases and J by 5 bases; unmatched bases: 9. This CDR3 is built from 14 residues. CDR3 sequence reads: CASTRDSTVDTQYF. Written as DNA, the CDR3 is TGTGCCAGCACCAGGGACAGCACGGTAGATACGCAGTATTTT.

This clonotype was picked up many times. The V call is TRBV6-2 or TRBV6-3, the J call TRBJ2-1; 10 nucleotides line up with TRBD1. There are 12 residues in the CDR3. Losses at the gene ends were 6 bases for V and 13 bases for J; bases not matched to a gene: 6. Per the germline V gene, CDR1 is MNHEY and CDR2 is SVGEGT. The CDR3 region is CASRRTGGTQFF. CDR3 bases: TGTGCCAGCAGGCGGACAGGGGGAACTCAGTTCTTC.

The table lists this clonotype with a few counts. The rearrangement uses TRBV5-6 and TRBJ2-7; D assignment may be TRBD1 or TRBD2 (5 bases each). Germline lookup yields CDR1 SGHDT and CDR2 YYEEEE. V was shortened by 4 bases and J by 5 bases, with 22 bases between the two germline ends. CDR3 length equals 16 residues. The CDR3 reads CASSPYGSLGTDEQYV. The CDR3 DNA sequence: TGTGCCAGCAGCCCCTATGGATCTTTAGGGACGGACGAGCAGTACGTC.

This clonotype has ten or more counts. The chain has TRBV10-3 and TRBJ2-7; TRBD1 matches 7 bases. Germline loops: CDR1 ENHRY, CDR2 SYGVKD. V lost 4 bases and J lost 5; bases outside the gene matches: 5. This CDR3 region has 13 residues. CDR3 nucleotides: TGTGCCATCAGTGCGGGACAGCACCACGAGCAGTACTTC. Encoded protein: CAISAGQHHEQYF.

This clonotype was found a few times. The chain links TRBV7-3 to TRBJ2-2; 9 bases are shared with TRBD2. The CDR3 length is 15 residues. The trim removed 6 bases at V and 8 bases at J, leaving 10 bases unmatched. Germline CDR1 SGHTA, CDR2 FQGTGA. The CDR3 sequence: CASRLDGTSTGELFF. For the CDR3, the DNA is TGTGCCAGCAGATTAGACGGGACTAGCACAGGGGAGCTGTTTTTT.

The chain has TRBV15 and TRBJ1-2; D might be TRBD1 (5 bases). The CDR3 runs to 16 residues. CDR1 and CDR2 from the germline V gene are LNHNV and YYDKDF (reference sequence). The ends were cut back, 0 bases at V and 0 bases at J, with 11 bases in the middle. In DNA, the CDR3 is TGTGCCACCAGCAGAGATTACGGGACTACTAACTATGGCTACACCTTC. Its translation is CATSRDYGTTNYGYTF.

This clonotype was counted between two and nine times. The chain joins TRBV9 to TRBJ2-7, with D perhaps matching TRBD1 or TRBD2 (5 bases each). The germline gives CDR1 SGDLS, CDR2 YYNGEE. This CDR3 has 15 amino acids. Trimming pared 4 bases from V and 0 bases from J, leaving 14 bases between. In DNA form, the CDR3 reads TGTGCCAGCAGCCGGGGACGGATGAGCTCCTACGAGCAGTACTTC. Translating it yields CASSRGRMSSYEQYF.

V usage is TRBV5-1 and J usage is TRBJ2-5; 7 positions match TRBD1. There are 14 residues in the CDR3. The trim removed 4 bases at V and 3 bases at J, leaving 6 bases unmatched. Germline CDR1 and CDR2: SGHRS and YFSETQ. This CDR3 is CASSTGTAKETQYF. Written as DNA, the CDR3 is TGCGCCAGCAGCACCGGGACAGCGAAAGAGACCCAGTACTTC.

This clonotype was counted ten times or more. The V gene is TRBV28, the J gene TRBJ2-5; the D gene is possibly TRBD1 (5 bases). V gave up 5 bases and J gave up 0 bases, with 10 bases separating them. Germline CDR1 is MDHEN and CDR2 is SYDVKM. The CDR3 sequence is 14 residues long. CDR3 bases: TGTGCCAGCAGTGCTACAGGTTACCAAGAGACCCAGTACTTC. Translating it yields CASSATGYQETQYF.

This clonotype was detected a few times. This chain uses TRBV2 with TRBJ1-3, with D perhaps matching TRBD1 (5 bases). CDR1 is SNHLY, CDR2 FYNNEI, per germline. This CDR3 is built from 15 residues. V was trimmed by 6 bases and J by 0 bases, leaving 12 bases between them. CDR3 region: CASRRSRDSGNTIYF. The CDR3 region has the DNA TGTGCCAGCAGGCGAAGCAGGGACTCTGGAAACACCATATATTTT.

This chain links TRBV19 with TRBJ1-1; tentatively, D is TRBD1 (5 bases). The ends were cut back, 9 bases at V and 0 bases at J, with 14 bases in the middle. Looked up from germline, CDR1 is LNHDA and CDR2 is SQIVND (reference sequence). CDR3 size: 14 residues. The CDR3 protein is CARRPQVVNTEAFF. The DNA of the CDR3 is TGTGCCAGGCGACCACAGGTCGTGAACACTGAAGCTTTCTTT.

In its sample, this clonotype was seen a few times. The chain carries TRBV5-6 and TRBJ1-2; D call uncertain. Germline values: CDR1 SGHDT, CDR2 YYEEEE. The CDR3 spans 13 residues. Between the trimmed V and J ends, which lost 4 bases and 3 bases, there was a span of 10 bases. CDR3 sequence: CASSPLRDYGYTF. CDR3 coding DNA: TGTGCCAGCAGCCCGCTCCGGGACTATGGCTACACCTTC.

This clonotype was seen more than once but under ten times. The chain uses TRBV12-3 or TRBV12-4 and TRBJ2-5, with D unresolved. The CDR3 is 13 amino acids. The V gene lost 3 bases and the J gene lost 5 bases, with 10 bases spanning the gap. The CDR3, as DNA: TGTGCCAGCAGTTTGGGCCCCGCGGAGACCCAGTACTTC. It encodes CASSLGPAETQYF.

V usage is TRBV20-1 and J usage is TRBJ2-2; 10 positions agree with TRBD2. The CDR3 has 14 amino acids. V gave up 5 bases and J gave up 1 base; unmatched junction bases: 1. Germline V lookup: CDR1 DFQATT, CDR2 SNEGSKA (reference sequence). The CDR3 region has the DNA TGCAGTGCTGCTAGCGGGGGGAACACCGGGGAGCTGTTTTTT. Protein sequence: CSAASGGNTGELFF.

The V call is TRBV20-1, the J call TRBJ2-1; the match to TRBD2 covers 9 bases. Germline V lookup: CDR1 DFQATT, CDR2 SNEGSKA (reference sequence). The CDR3 extends over 14 amino acids. The ends lost 6 bases at V and 3 bases at J; junction bases unmatched: 6. Here the CDR3 reads CSAGSGGRYNEQFF. The CDR3 coding sequence is TGCAGTGCAGGAAGCGGGGGGCGCTACAATGAGCAGTTCTTC.

Ten or more counts support this clonotype. The chain links TRBV28 to TRBJ1-1; D is ambiguous. CDR1 is MDHEN and CDR2 is SYDVKM in the germline V gene. The CDR3 is made up of 13 amino acids. Between the trimmed V and J ends, which lost 3 bases and 4 bases, there was a span of 9 bases. The CDR3 reads CASSFFRATEAFF. The CDR3 nucleotides are TGTGCCAGCAGTTTTTTTCGGGCCACTGAAGCTTTCTTT. The variable domain in full, with the rest retrieved from reference TRBV28 and TRBJ1-1, is DVKVTQSSRYLVKRTGEKVFLECVQDMDHENMFWYRQDPGLGLRLIYFSYDVKMKEKGDIPEGYSVSREKKERFSLILESASTNQTSMYLCASSFFRATEAFFGQGTRLTVV.

This clonotype was picked up a small number of times. The V and J genes are TRBV24-1 and TRBJ1-5; unclear D gene. The CDR3 runs to 15 residues. Between the trimmed V and J ends, which lost 4 bases and 5 bases, there was a span of 14 bases. Germline V gene sequence: CDR1 KGHDR, CDR2 SFDVKD. The CDR3 reads CATSDPARSDQPQHF. The CDR3 DNA reads as TGTGCCACCAGTGACCCTGCCAGGTCAGATCAGCCCCAGCATTTT.

This rearrangement joins TRBV7-9 to TRBJ2-1, with D perhaps given as TRBD1 or TRBD2 (5 bases each). The germline CDR1 and CDR2 sequences are SEHNR and FQNEAQ (reference sequence). V was clipped by 4 bases and J by 15 bases, with 22 bases between them. CDR3 length: 14 amino acids. Here the CDR3 DNA reads TGTGCCAGCAGCTCCCCATTCCCCGGGACCGAGACGTTCTTC. Translation: CASSSPFPGTETFF.

The chain is built from TRBV3-1 and TRBJ2-1, with 9 bases aligning to TRBD2. Germline V lookup: CDR1 LGHDT, CDR2 YNNKEL (reference sequence). Germline trimming cut 3 bases from V and 8 bases from J; bases unmatched to any gene: 5. This CDR3 is 14 amino acids long. CDR3 in amino acids: CASSHGTSLDEQFF. In nucleotides, the CDR3 is TGTGCCAGCAGCCACGGGACTAGCTTAGATGAGCAGTTCTTC.

This clonotype occurred many times. This chain links TRBV14 with TRBJ1-2; D not certain. Trimming cost V 1 base and J 10 bases, with 10 bases left between them. CDR3 length: 12 amino acids. CDR1 SGHDN and CDR2 FVKESK come from the germline V gene. In DNA, the CDR3 is TGTGCCAGCAGCCAAGCCCGGTCTTACTACACCTTC. It translates to CASSQARSYYTF.

A note on this clonotype: A read error is possible here, since a much larger clone lies one base away. J is TRBJ2-3 and V is TRBV18, with D uncertain. Looked up from germline, CDR1 is KGHSH and CDR2 is LQKENI. The CDR3 runs to 15 residues. Trimming removed 0 bases from V and 0 bases from J, with 7 bases in between. CDR3: CASSPPRGSTDTQYF. CDR3 coding DNA: TGTGCCAGCTCACCACCGCGCGGTAGCACAGATACGCAGTATTTT.

This clonotype was detected many times. V and J are TRBV18 and TRBJ2-7, with a tentative D call TRBD1 (5 bases). The CDR3 runs to 14 residues. Trimming pared 2 bases from V and 2 bases from J, leaving 10 bases between. Germline V gene sequence: CDR1 KGHSH, CDR2 LQKENI. The CDR3 nucleotides read TGTGCCAGCTCACCAATATCGACAGCCTACGAGCAGTACTTC. Its protein product is CASSPISTAYEQYF.

V and J are TRBV5-1 and TRBJ2-2, with unresolved D. Looked up from germline, CDR1 is SGHRS and CDR2 is YFSETQ. This CDR3 has 17 residues. Trimming removed 0 bases at V and 0 bases at J, with 12 bases between. The DNA for the CDR3 is TGCGCCAGCAGCTTGGACATCTTTAACGCGAACACCGGGGAGCTGTTTTTT. Translation: CASSLDIFNANTGELFF.